The sequence of this T cell receptor beta chain was determined in a study of shared clonotypes between healthy human individuals. Germline loops: CDR1 MNHNS, CDR2 SASEGT. This CDR3 is 11 amino acids long. V shed 10 bases and J 5 bases; nucleotides not matched to a gene: 5. For each subset, genomic DNA was distributed in equal portions over several immunoSEQ plates. This table comes from immunoSEQ multiplex PCR, and its TCRdb copy is limited to in-frame clones, with some not included. The table records roughly 2.5 million clones, approximately 94% of them present only once. This clonotype was obtained from a man aged 18 to 29 in good health. The sequenced material came from naive CD4+ T cells sorted from blood. Subset defined: CD45RA+ positively selected. The V call is TRBV6-1, the J call TRBJ2-7, with 7 bases fitting TRBD1. CDR3 amino acids: CATTRGHEQYF. The DNA of the CDR3 is TGTGCCACTACAAGGGGGCACGAGCAGTACTTC.